This entry lists 27 T cell receptor beta chains sequenced from one sample in a study of T cells in Graves' hyperthyroidism and ophthalmopathy. The TCR beta CDR3 regions underwent amplification using RNA transcripts as the source. A first-round RT-PCR of the TCR CDR3 used the HTBI primer set. TCRdb re-called the multiplex PCR reads with MiXCR, one entry per CDR3 protein. Of 700,000 or so distinct CDR3 sequences listed, about 17% are singletons. Sequenced: blood. The receptors derive from a man aged 18 to 35 with Graves' hyperthyroidism.

The chain employs TRBV29-1 and TRBJ2-3; D unclear. With 7 bases removed from V and 4 bases from J, the gap between germline ends came to 9 bases. The CDR3 covers 11 residues. Germline values: CDR1 SQVTM, CDR2 ANQGSEA. The CDR3 DNA sequence: TGCAGCGCCTATCGGCCAGATACGCAGTATTTT. Its protein product is CSAYRPDTQYF.

This clonotype was counted a few times. This rearrangement joins TRBV29-1 to TRBJ1-5; D might be TRBD1 (5 bases). The CDR3 covers 13 residues. Germline-derived CDR1 and CDR2 are SQVTM and ANQGSEA. The V end was cut by 6 bases, the J end by 4 bases, with 13 bases between. CDR3 sequence: CSVREGRNQPQHF. DNA of the CDR3: TGCAGCGTCAGGGAGGGTAGGAATCAGCCCCAGCATTTT.

This clonotype appeared many times. The rearrangement joins TRBV11-2 to TRBJ1-1; D is undetermined. The CDR3 sequence is 13 residues long. The V and J ends lost 6 bases and 4 bases respectively, with 12 bases between them. The V gene's germline CDR1 is SGHAT and CDR2 FQNNGV. The CDR3 sequence: CASRPIQITEAFF. The CDR3, as DNA: TGTGCCAGCAGGCCAATACAGATCACTGAAGCTTTCTTT.

The chain employs TRBV20-1 and TRBJ2-5; TRBD2 is a possible D gene (6 bases). The CDR3 totals 13 residues. Per the germline V gene, CDR1 is DFQATT and CDR2 is SNEGSKA (reference sequence). V lost 1 base and J 5 bases, leaving 11 bases between the germline ends. The CDR3 nucleotides read TGCAGTGCTAGAGTGGAGGGTTCGGAGACCCAGTACTTC. Protein product: CSARVEGSETQYF.

The CDR3 loop is CASSLVASGFIQETQYF. The CDR3 nucleotides read TGTGCCAGCAGCTTAGTGGCTAGCGGTTTTATCCAAGAGACCCAGTACTTC. The chain is built from TRBV7-9 and TRBJ2-5; TRBD2 aligns across 7 bases. CDR1 SEHNR and CDR2 FQNEAQ come from the germline V gene (reference sequence). V trimming: 1 base; J trimming: 1 base; junction bases outside the gene matches: 9. The CDR3 has 17 residues.

This clonotype showed up many times. The gene calls are TRBV28 and TRBJ2-3, with D unclear. The CDR3 covers 13 residues. V was shortened by 6 bases and J by 3 bases, with 10 bases between the two germline ends. Per the germline V gene, CDR1 is MDHEN and CDR2 is SYDVKM. CDR3 coding DNA: TGTGCCAGCAGCAACACTGGGACAGATACGCAGTATTTT. It encodes CASSNTGTDTQYF.

The chain couples TRBV29-1 to TRBJ2-3; TRBD2 is a possible D gene (5 bases). The CDR3 is 14 residues long. CDR1 is SQVTM and CDR2 is ANQGSEA in the germline V gene. Deletions cut 2 bases from V and 5 bases from J, with 14 bases between. The CDR3 reads CSVEPGMAGDTQYF. The CDR3 DNA reads TGCAGCGTTGAACCCGGGATGGCTGGAGATACGCAGTATTTT.

This clonotype was detected many times. The chain is built from TRBV20-1 and TRBJ2-7, with TRBD2 matching 9 bases. Germline trimming cut 5 bases from V and 4 bases from J; bases unmatched to any gene: 9. The CDR3 consists of 14 residues. Germline CDR1 and CDR2: DFQATT and SNEGSKA (reference sequence). The CDR3, as DNA: TGCAGTGCTGGAGGTAGCGGGAGTAGTTACGAGCAGTACTTC. This gives the protein CSAGGSGSSYEQYF.

The genes are TRBV19 and TRBJ2-1, with D hard to call. Deletions cut 2 bases from V and 5 bases from J, with 13 bases between. Germline loops: CDR1 LNHDA, CDR2 SQIVND (reference sequence). This CDR3 region has 15 residues. CDR3 in DNA: TGTGCCAGTAGTATACGCCTAGACCTCGACAATGAGCAGTTCTTC. It yields the protein CASSIRLDLDNEQFF.

This clonotype was counted a few times. The gene calls are TRBV27 and TRBJ1-4; D is possibly TRBD1 (6 bases). The germline V and J ends were trimmed by 6 bases and 10 bases, with 15 bases remaining between them. CDR1 and CDR2 from the germline V gene are MNHEY and SMNVEV (reference sequence). The CDR3 consists of 13 residues. The CDR3, as DNA: TGTGCCAGCAGAACGAGATACAGGGTAAAACTGTTTTTT. Translated, it gives CASRTRYRVKLFF. Combining the CDR3 with reference TRBV27 and TRBJ1-4 gives the whole variable domain EAQVTQNPRYLITVTGKKLTVTCSQNMNHEYMSWYRQDPGLGLRQIYYSMNVEVTDKGDVPEGYKVSRKEKRNFPLILESPSPNQTSLYFCASRTRYRVKLFFGSGTQLSVL.

This clonotype showed up many times. The chain is built from TRBV29-1 and TRBJ2-3; TRBD2 agrees at 9 bases. The ends lost 0 bases at V and 3 bases at J; junction bases unmatched: 4. The germline V gene encodes CDR1 SQVTM and CDR2 ANQGSEA. This CDR3 is built from 15 residues. CDR3: CSVEDGSGRTDTQYF. The DNA for the CDR3 is TGCAGCGTTGAAGATGGTAGCGGGAGAACAGATACGCAGTATTTT.

This clonotype was observed at least ten times. This chain connects TRBV20-1 to TRBJ2-7; D uncertain. Germline loops: CDR1 DFQATT, CDR2 SNEGSKA (reference sequence). The CDR3 sequence is 14 residues long. The germline V and J ends were trimmed by 4 bases and 6 bases, with 19 bases remaining between them. The DNA of the CDR3 is TGCAGTGCTATCAAAACCGGTCCCCGTGGCGAGCAGTACTTC. This sequence encodes CSAIKTGPRGEQYF.

This clonotype appeared a few times. The chain uses TRBV5-1 and TRBJ1-2; TRBD1 agrees at 7 bases. V shed 6 bases, J shed 4 bases, and the junction held 9 bases outside the gene matches. There are 14 residues in the CDR3. CDR1 SGHRS and CDR2 YFSETQ come from the germline V gene. DNA of the CDR3: TGCGCCAGCAACCAACAGGGGCTGAGCTATGGCTACACCTTC. This sequence encodes CASNQQGLSYGYTF.

This clonotype was found many times. The chain employs TRBV28 and TRBJ2-7, with 7 bases matching TRBD2. This CDR3 has 16 residues. The germline V gene has CDR1 MDHEN and CDR2 SYDVKM. V shed 2 bases, J shed 6 bases, and the junction held 13 bases outside the gene matches. This CDR3 is CASSLRRVSGTREQYF. Written as DNA, the CDR3 is TGTGCCAGCAGTTTAAGGCGGGTAAGCGGGACTCGCGAGCAGTACTTC.

This clonotype was seen at least ten times. This chain links TRBV30 with TRBJ1-5; 7 bases are shared with TRBD1. Germline V CDR1 and CDR2: GTSNPN, SVGIG (reference sequence). The CDR3 extends over 16 amino acids. J gave up 1 base and V 2 bases, and 8 bases lay outside the gene matches. The CDR3: CAWSLQQGMSNQPQHF. The CDR3 DNA reads TGTGCCTGGAGTTTACAACAGGGGATGAGCAATCAGCCCCAGCATTTT. Together with reference TRBV30 and TRBJ1-5, the CDR3 gives the full variable domain: SQTIHQWPATLVQPVGSPLSLECTVEGTSNPNLYWYRQAAGRGLQLLFYSVGIGQISSEVPQNLSASRPQDRQFILSSKKLLLSDSGFYLCAWSLQQGMSNQPQHFGDGTRLSIL.

Only a few counts were recorded for this clonotype. The chain has TRBV5-1 and TRBJ2-7; D gene unclear. Germline CDR1 is SGHRS and CDR2 is YFSETQ. CDR3 size: 11 residues. V was shortened by 7 bases and J by 7 bases, with 12 bases between the two germline ends. Here the CDR3 reads CASRGPLEQYF. The CDR3 nucleotides read TGCGCCAGCCGCGGACCTCTGGAGCAGTACTTC.

This clonotype was detected many times. The chain links TRBV12-3 or TRBV12-4 to TRBJ2-3; D is undetermined. This CDR3 has 12 amino acids. Trimming pared 3 bases from V and 5 bases from J, leaving 6 bases between. The CDR3 region is CASSFVEDTQYF. The CDR3 DNA follows: TGTGCCAGCAGTTTCGTGGAAGATACGCAGTATTTT.

The V gene is TRBV19, the J gene TRBJ2-6, with D unresolved. The germline V gene has CDR1 LNHDA and CDR2 SQIVND (reference sequence). The CDR3 totals 16 residues. Trimming removed 1 base at V and 0 bases at J, with 7 bases between. CDR3 bases: TGTGCCAGTAGTATAGGAAGGCTCTCTGGGGCCAACGTCCTGACTTTC. This sequence encodes CASSIGRLSGANVLTF.

This clonotype was observed at least ten times. This chain joins TRBV5-1 and TRBJ2-1, with 8 bases aligning to TRBD2. The germline gives CDR1 SGHRS, CDR2 YFSETQ. CDR3 length: 17 amino acids. With V trimmed by 1 base and J by 1 base, 7 bases remained unmatched. The CDR3 nucleotides are TGCGCCAGCAGCTTGAGGAGCGGGAGTATGTCCTACAATGAGCAGTTCTTC. It codes for CASSLRSGSMSYNEQFF.

This clonotype was counted ten times or more. The rearrangement joins TRBV28 to TRBJ1-1; a weak D match, TRBD1 (6 bases). The CDR3 is 17 amino acids. Per the germline V gene, CDR1 is MDHEN and CDR2 is SYDVKM. V was trimmed by 5 bases and J by 2 bases, leaving 21 bases between them. The CDR3, as DNA: TGTGCCAGCAGTCCCCGACAGGTCCCCGGGCCTAACACTGAAGCTTTCTTT. It yields the protein CASSPRQVPGPNTEAFF.

This clonotype was observed at least ten times. The genes are TRBV20-1 and TRBJ2-2; possible D gene TRBD2, 5 bases. The CDR3 consists of 14 residues. Germline V gives CDR1 DFQATT, CDR2 SNEGSKA (reference sequence). V dropped 3 bases and J dropped 5 bases, with 13 bases sitting between them. The CDR3 nucleotides read TGCAGTGCTAGGGAGGCTTTGAGGACCGGGGAGCTGTTTTTT. It yields the protein CSAREALRTGELFF.

This sequence joins TRBV2 and TRBJ1-3, with D possibly TRBD1 on 5 matching bases. The CDR3 consists of 16 residues. V dropped 6 bases and J dropped 0 bases, with 15 bases sitting between them. Germline V gene data show CDR1 as SNHLY and CDR2 as FYNNEI. CDR3 in amino acids: CASSPRATRSGNTIYF. The CDR3 DNA sequence: TGTGCCAGCAGCCCCAGGGCGACCCGCTCTGGAAACACCATATATTTT. Complete variable domain (other parts from reference TRBV2 and TRBJ1-3): EPEVTQTPSHQVTQMGQEVILRCVPISNHLYFYWYRQILGQKVEFLVSFYNNEISEKSEIFDDQFSVERPDGSNFTLKIRSTKLEDSAMYFCASSPRATRSGNTIYFGEGSWLTVV.

This rearrangement joins TRBV9 to TRBJ2-7; 10 bases are a match to TRBD2. Trimming at V came to 0 bases and at J to 4 bases, leaving 10 bases not matched to a gene. Germline assignment: CDR1 SGDLS and CDR2 YYNGEE. The CDR3 is 17 residues long. CDR3 bases: TGTGCCAGCAGCGTAGGGGTAGCGGGAGGCCCCAAGTACGAGCAGTACTTC. This codes for CASSVGVAGGPKYEQYF.

On this clonotype itself: Just one base apart from a much larger clone, this may be a read error. This chain uses TRBV6-2 or TRBV6-3 with TRBJ2-7, with unresolved D. The germline CDR1 and CDR2 sequences are MNHEY and SVGEGT. Trimming shortened V by 0 bases and J by 2 bases, and 8 bases separated the two germline ends. This CDR3 spans 14 amino acids. The CDR3 spells CASSYSGQTYEQYF. CDR3 DNA: TGTGCCAGCAGTTACTCGGGCCAAACCTACGAGCAGTACTTC.

This clonotype was seen ten or more times. The rearrangement links TRBV28 to TRBJ2-5, with 10 bases that match TRBD1. Looked up from germline, CDR1 is MDHEN and CDR2 is SYDVKM. CDR3 size: 15 residues. V trimming: 5 bases; J trimming: 5 bases; junction bases outside the gene matches: 8. The CDR3 is CASSASGTGVETQYF. CDR3 in DNA: TGTGCCAGCAGTGCTTCCGGGACAGGGGTCGAGACCCAGTACTTC. Variable domain in full (rest from reference TRBV28 and TRBJ2-5): DVKVTQSSRYLVKRTGEKVFLECVQDMDHENMFWYRQDPGLGLRLIYFSYDVKMKEKGDIPEGYSVSREKKERFSLILESASTNQTSMYLCASSASGTGVETQYFGPGTRLLVL.

This clonotype was seen a few times. The J gene is TRBJ1-3, the V gene TRBV18; D not certain. In germline, CDR1 is KGHSH, CDR2 LQKENI. This CDR3 has 14 residues. V was clipped by 1 base and J by 4 bases, with 8 bases between them. CDR3 DNA sequence: TGTGCCAGCTCACCACTGCCGGACGGAAACACCATATATTTT. It translates to CASSPLPDGNTIYF. Combining the CDR3 with reference TRBV18 and TRBJ1-3 gives the whole variable domain NAGVMQNPRHLVRRRGQEARLRCSPMKGHSHVYWYRQLPEEGLKFMVYLQKENIIDESGMPKERFSAEFPKEGPSILRIQQVVRGDSAAYFCASSPLPDGNTIYFGEGSWLTVV.

The sample holds many counts of this clonotype. V usage is TRBV7-9 and J usage is TRBJ1-1; D unclear. The V gene lost 7 bases and the J gene lost 1 base, with 7 bases spanning the gap. CDR1 and CDR2 from the germline V gene are SEHNR and FQNEAQ (reference sequence). The CDR3 spans 12 residues. The DNA for the CDR3 is TGTGCCAGCACCGCAGAGAACACTGAAGCTTTCTTT. Its translation: CASTAENTEAFF. Based on the CDR3 plus reference TRBV7-9 and TRBJ1-1, the full variable domain is DTGVSQNPRHKITKRGQNVTFRCDPISEHNRLYWYRQTLGQGPEFLTYFQNEAQLEKSRLLSDRFSAERPKGSFSTLEIQRTEQGDSAMYLCASTAENTEAFFGQGTRLTVV.